This is a list of T cell receptor beta chains from one sample in a study of T cell responses to AZD1222 COVID-19 vaccine. Sequencing was performed with immunoSEQ multiplex PCR; in TCRdb, only in-frame clones are kept and a portion is missing. The profile shows over 150,000 clones, about 86% of them singletons. Specimen: peripheral blood, collected on day 0 of MenACWY control vaccination. Receptor source: an adult in good health. Each CDR3 is given with its conserved first and last residue. A D gene is named only where the DNA matches it firmly.

j_call: TRBJ2-3; v_call: TRBV28; d_call: NA; cdr3_aa: CASSFPLGVSTDTQYF
j_call: TRBJ1-2; v_call: TRBV28; d_call: NA; cdr3_aa: CASSTGSIYGYTF
j_call: TRBJ1-2; v_call: TRBV7-9; d_call: NA; cdr3_aa: CASSPGTTSHGYTF
j_call: TRBJ1-4; v_call: TRBV4-1; d_call: TRBD1; cdr3_aa: CASSQEGTGDEKLFF
j_call: TRBJ2-1; v_call: TRBV27; d_call: NA; cdr3_aa: CASSLSRQHGEQFF
j_call: TRBJ1-1; v_call: TRBV24-1; d_call: NA; cdr3_aa: CATGAGPSTEAFF
j_call: TRBJ2-2; v_call: TRBV6-2/TRBV6-3; d_call: NA; cdr3_aa: CASSRPAGYFGELFF
j_call: TRBJ1-1; v_call: TRBV5-1; d_call: NA; cdr3_aa: CASSLTDMNTEAFF
j_call: TRBJ1-5; v_call: TRBV10-3; d_call: TRBD1; cdr3_aa: CAISTGQGGNQPQHF
j_call: TRBJ1-2; v_call: TRBV28; d_call: TRBD1; cdr3_aa: CASRSPGDRGRYGYTF
j_call: TRBJ2-3; v_call: TRBV11-3; d_call: NA; cdr3_aa: CASSLGPTSTDTQYF
j_call: TRBJ1-6; v_call: TRBV9; d_call: NA; cdr3_aa: CASSGPQAYGDSPLHF
j_call: TRBJ1-2; v_call: TRBV7-2; d_call: TRBD1; cdr3_aa: CASSSRTGDYGYTF
j_call: TRBJ2-1; v_call: TRBV5-5; d_call: TRBD2; cdr3_aa: CASTAGGAFGEQFF
j_call: TRBJ1-1; v_call: TRBV5-1; d_call: TRBD1; cdr3_aa: CASSRRAGTGLMNTEAFF
j_call: TRBJ2-3; v_call: TRBV28; d_call: NA; cdr3_aa: CASNPDLEKDTQYF
j_call: TRBJ2-1; v_call: TRBV6-6; d_call: NA; cdr3_aa: CASSYTGDGVNEQFF
j_call: TRBJ1-2; v_call: TRBV29-1; d_call: NA; cdr3_aa: CSVRRDYGYTF
j_call: TRBJ2-1; v_call: TRBV29-1; d_call: TRBD1; cdr3_aa: CSVDGTGGGDEQFF
j_call: TRBJ2-7; v_call: TRBV6-6; d_call: NA; cdr3_aa: CASSYVSGQPYEQYF
j_call: TRBJ2-5; v_call: TRBV7-3; d_call: TRBD2; cdr3_aa: CASSFASGSMETQYF
j_call: TRBJ2-3; v_call: TRBV2; d_call: NA; cdr3_aa: CASLEYTDTQYF